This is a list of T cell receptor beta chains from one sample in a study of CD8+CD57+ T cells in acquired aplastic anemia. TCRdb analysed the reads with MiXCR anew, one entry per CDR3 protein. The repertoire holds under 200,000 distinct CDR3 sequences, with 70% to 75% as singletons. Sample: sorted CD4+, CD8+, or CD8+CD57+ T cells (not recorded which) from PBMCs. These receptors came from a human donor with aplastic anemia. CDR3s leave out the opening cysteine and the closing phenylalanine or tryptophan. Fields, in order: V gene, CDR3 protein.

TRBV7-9 ASSLVSGGETQY
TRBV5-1 ASSSTTASTDTQY
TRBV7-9 ASSQESRGKTEQY
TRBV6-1 ASIVTGSSGANVLT
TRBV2 ASRGQGSPLH
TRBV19 ASSTTDPFEKLF
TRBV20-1 SARVPPGQLNTGELF
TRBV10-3 ASKFSGYNSPLH
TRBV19 ASSTGTGGREAF
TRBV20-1 SARDVNEQF
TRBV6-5 ASSSPPGQGAHEQY
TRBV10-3 AISRDDRVNTEAF
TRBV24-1 ATSGNTGLNTEAF
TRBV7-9 ASSFGDEQF
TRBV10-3 AISARGAADGYT
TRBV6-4 ASSEVAGTEAF
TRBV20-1 SARGVGSMHEQY
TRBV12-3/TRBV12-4 ASSSGFGQPQH
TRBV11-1 GRQSIYEQY
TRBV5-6 ASSARGAYGYT
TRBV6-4 ASSPLSGGQETQY
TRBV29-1 SVATGGEGSNQPQH
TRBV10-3 ASRFGGQETQY
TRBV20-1 SARAAGDRVYEQY
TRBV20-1 SARKEGRAYEQY
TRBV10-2 ASSQYGPQGLAGANVLT
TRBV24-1 ATSDWSRASQY
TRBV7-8 ASSLGGGFEKLF
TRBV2 ASSEKGAGQNSPLH
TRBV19 ASCFGGTRRNTEAF
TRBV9 ASSVGLSNGYT
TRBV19 ASSIGAGANVLT
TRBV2 ASRQETGQPQH
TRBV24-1 ATSDRSLASGRYTDTQY
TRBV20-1 SARDLASGRDTQY
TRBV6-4 ASSGAGEAGGAETQY
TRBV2 ASSEQGYEQY
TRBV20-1 SARWGGGRYEQY
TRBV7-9 ASSADRQLQY
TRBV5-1 ASSLLLGSREKLF
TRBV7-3 ASSPRTSATYNEQF
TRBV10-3 AIRSAGDEQF
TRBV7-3 ASEGTGANVLT
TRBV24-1 ATSDWSNQPQH
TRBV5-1 ASSLAAGRKNSGANVLT
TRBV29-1 GVEDVGGNTEAF
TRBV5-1 ASSLGGESSYEQY
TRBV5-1 ASSRTSGPYEQY
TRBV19 ASSLHVAKGLTEAF
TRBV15 ATSRQRTGSYEQY
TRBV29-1 SVVRFRGREVGQY
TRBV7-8 ASSDRVGGDEQF
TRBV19 ASSIFGGTQNEQF
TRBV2 ASSRAPKETQY
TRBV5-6 ASSEQGGEKLF
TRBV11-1 ASSLAHRYEQY
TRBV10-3 AINGAWDSPLH
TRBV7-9 ASSLGGGAANTGELF
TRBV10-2 ASSLPRNTEAF